These 27 T cell receptor beta chains were all obtained from the same sample, sequenced in a study of blood T cell repertoires in COVID-19 (TCRdb year 2020). The library was made by the immunoSEQ multiplex PCR assay. The table was pulled from immuneACCESS by TCRdb, which kept in-frame rearrangements only. Such tables lose some clones; where checked, under half of the loss comes from unresolved V genes, and the rest has no known cause. The sample data list over 150,000 clones, and approximately 83% of these were observed just once. Jointly, the top ten make up 9% to 13% of the sample. The sequencing input was peripheral blood. The receptors originated from a woman aged 60 to 75 with COVID-19, enrolled during active disease.

This chain links TRBV5-8 with TRBJ1-4; 7 bases line up with TRBD1. The ends lost 3 bases at V and 0 bases at J; junction bases unmatched: 5. Germline CDR1 reads SGHTS; CDR2 reads YDEGEE. This CDR3 region has 16 residues. For the CDR3, the DNA is TGTGCCAGCAGCTGGAGGACAGGACCAACTAATGAAAAACTGTTTTTT. Its translation is CASSWRTGPTNEKLFF.

CDR3 loop: CAWNGGAGRDEQFF. The CDR3 coding sequence is TGTGCCTGGAATGGGGGGGCCGGTAGAGATGAGCAGTTCTTC. The chain is built from TRBV30 and TRBJ2-1, with D possibly being TRBD2 (7 bases). V was pared by 4 bases and J by 8 bases, with 18 bases between. CDR3 length: 14 residues. CDR1 and CDR2 from the germline V gene are GTSNPN and SVGIG (reference sequence).

The chain carries TRBV20-1 and TRBJ2-2, with D possibly TRBD1 on 6 matching bases. This CDR3 region has 14 residues. V lost 3 bases and J 8 bases, leaving 16 bases between the germline ends. Germline V gene lookup returns CDR1 DFQATT and CDR2 SNEGSKA (reference sequence). The CDR3 DNA reads TGCAGTGCTAGTTTAACAGGGTTTTCTGGGGAGCTGTTTTTT. Protein product: CSASLTGFSGELFF.

This clone turned up a few times. The V call is TRBV14, the J call TRBJ1-5; no clear D gene. CDR1 SGHDN and CDR2 FVKESK come from the germline V gene. The CDR3 has 11 amino acids. The V end lost 3 bases, the J end lost 7 bases, and 4 bases lay between the germline ends. The CDR3 nucleotides read TGTGCCAGCAGCCACCGGCAGCCCCAGCATTTT. This gives the protein CASSHRQPQHF.

Here the CDR3 DNA reads TGCAGCGTTGAAAATCGGGGAACCACTGAAGCTTTCTTT. Translated, it gives CSVENRGTTEAFF. The chain joins TRBV29-1 to TRBJ1-1, with D unresolved. Germline V gene lookup returns CDR1 SQVTM and CDR2 ANQGSEA. The V end lost 2 bases, the J end lost 4 bases, and 11 bases lay between the germline ends. This CDR3 region has 13 residues.

V gene TRBV28 combines with J gene TRBJ1-2, with 9 positions matching TRBD1. The V and J ends lost 6 bases and 4 bases, in that order; junction bases with no gene match: 3. This CDR3 has 13 residues. Germline CDR1 reads MDHEN; CDR2 reads SYDVKM. The CDR3 is CASSTQGAYGYTF. The CDR3 DNA sequence: TGTGCCAGCAGCACACAGGGGGCCTATGGCTACACCTTC.

The chain joins TRBV5-1 to TRBJ2-5; 9 bases are shared with TRBD2. The germline gives CDR1 SGHRS, CDR2 YFSETQ. Trimming took 2 bases from V and 2 from J; bases not matched to a gene: 4. The CDR3 runs to 15 residues. The chain's CDR3 is CASSLAGGLQETQYF. The CDR3, as DNA: TGCGCCAGCAGCTTAGCGGGGGGTCTTCAAGAGACCCAGTACTTC.

The V call is TRBV29-1, the J call TRBJ1-2, with a weak D call TRBD1 (6 bases). V dropped 6 bases and J dropped 8 bases, with 19 bases sitting between them. This CDR3 is built from 13 residues. CDR1 and CDR2 from the germline V gene are SQVTM and ANQGSEA. CDR3 amino acids: CSVAGRKGDGYTF. The CDR3 nucleotides read TGCAGCGTGGCCGGAAGAAAGGGGGACGGCTACACCTTC.

V usage is TRBV9 and J usage is TRBJ2-3; TRBD2 matches at 12 bases. The CDR3 extends over 16 amino acids. Germline-derived CDR1 and CDR2 are SGDLS and YYNGEE. V shed 4 bases and J 0 bases; nucleotides not matched to a gene: 3. The CDR3 here is CASSTGTSGSTDTQYF. The CDR3 coding sequence is TGTGCCAGCAGCACCGGGACTAGCGGGAGCACAGATACGCAGTATTTT.

The chain employs TRBV19 and TRBJ1-1; no clear D gene. CDR3 length: 14 amino acids. The germline CDR1 and CDR2 sequences are LNHDA and SQIVND (reference sequence). The V and J ends lost 3 bases and 0 bases respectively, with 8 bases between them. CDR3 in amino acids: CASSIIVMNTEAFF. The CDR3, as DNA: TGTGCCAGTAGTATTATAGTAATGAACACTGAAGCTTTCTTT. Looking up the rest from reference TRBV19 and TRBJ1-1 gives the full variable domain: DGGITQSPKYLFRKEGQNVTLSCEQNLNHDAMYWYRQDPGQGLRLIYYSQIVNDFQKGDIAEGYSVSREKKESFPLTVTSAQKNPTAFYLCASSIIVMNTEAFFGQGTRLTVV.

The genes are TRBV29-1 and TRBJ1-1, with D maybe TRBD1 (5 bases). CDR1 and CDR2 (germline): SQVTM, ANQGSEA. The CDR3 has 13 residues. V lost 3 bases and J 3 bases, leaving 11 bases between the germline ends. The CDR3 here is CSVDRQFYTEAFF. The CDR3 coding sequence is TGCAGCGTTGACCGACAGTTTTACACTGAAGCTTTCTTT.

CDR3 protein: CASGDMYGYTF. The CDR3 nucleotides are TGTGCCAGCGGGGACATGTATGGCTACACCTTC. J is TRBJ1-2 and V is TRBV6-5; possibly TRBD1 for D (6 bases). The V gene lost 8 bases and the J gene lost 5 bases, with 9 bases spanning the gap. Germline CDR1 and CDR2: MNHEY and SVGAGI. The CDR3 spans 11 residues.

The rearrangement links TRBV7-8 to TRBJ1-3; D remains unclear. V was shortened by 5 bases and J by 4 bases, with 9 bases between the two germline ends. CDR1 and CDR2 from the germline V gene are SGHVS and FQNEAQ. CDR3 size: 13 residues. CDR3 DNA sequence: TGTGCCAGCAGCATAACAGTGGGAAACACCATATATTTT. Translated, it gives CASSITVGNTIYF.

A single count supports this clone. The CDR3 loop is CASSSGLPRGGELFF. Written as DNA, the CDR3 is TGTGCCAGCAGCTCGGGACTACCAAGGGGCGGGGAGCTGTTTTTT. The rearrangement joins TRBV7-3 to TRBJ2-2; 7 bases align to TRBD2. Germline loops: CDR1 SGHTA, CDR2 FQGTGA. V dropped 4 bases and J dropped 7; count of bases not matched to a gene: 9. CDR3 size: 15 residues.

The CDR3: CASSLSSVMMRTYEQYV. The CDR3 coding sequence is TGTGCCAGCAGCTTGTCGTCGGTGATGATGAGGACCTACGAGCAGTACGTC. V is TRBV7-9 and J is TRBJ2-7; the D is unclear. The germline gives CDR1 SEHNR, CDR2 FQNEAQ (reference sequence). V lost 3 bases, J lost 2 bases, and 20 bases lay in between. CDR3 length: 17 residues.

The V and J genes are TRBV6-1 and TRBJ1-1; possibly TRBD1 for D (6 bases). CDR1 MNHNS and CDR2 SASEGT come from the germline V gene. The CDR3 runs to 15 residues. Trimming shortened V by 2 bases and J by 1 base, and 11 bases separated the two germline ends. CDR3 coding DNA: TGTGCCAGCAGTGAACAGGGGACCGGGAACACTGAAGCTTTCTTT. Its protein is CASSEQGTGNTEAFF.

This clone was counted between two and nine times. The chain carries TRBV29-1 and TRBJ2-1; 16 nucleotides match TRBD2. The CDR3 totals 15 residues. V dropped 6 bases and J dropped 8; count of bases not matched to a gene: 7. In germline, CDR1 is SQVTM, CDR2 ANQGSEA. The DNA for the CDR3 is TGCAGCGTCGCCGGGACTAGCGGGAGGGGTGATGAGCAGTTCTTC. Its translation: CSVAGTSGRGDEQFF.

V gene TRBV3-1 (or the pseudogene TRBV3-2) combines with J gene TRBJ1-3, with 8 nucleotides matching TRBD1. CDR1 is LGHDT and CDR2 is YNNKEL in the germline V gene (reference sequence). The trim removed 7 bases at V and 4 bases at J, leaving 9 bases unmatched. The CDR3 spans 15 residues. The CDR3 nucleotides read TGTGCCAGCAAGAGGCAGGGGGCTATCGGAAACACCATATATTTT. The encoded protein is CASKRQGAIGNTIYF.

The genes are TRBV6-5 and TRBJ2-3; 8 nucleotides align to TRBD2. This CDR3 is 15 amino acids long. V gave up 7 bases and J gave up 0 bases; unmatched junction bases: 6. Per germline, CDR1 MNHEY and CDR2 SVGAGI. This CDR3 is CASKKSGGSTDTQYF. For the CDR3, the DNA is TGTGCCAGCAAAAAAAGCGGGGGAAGCACAGATACGCAGTATTTT.

The chain employs TRBV7-8 and TRBJ1-3, with D unclear. The CDR3 runs to 16 residues. CDR1 is SGHVS and CDR2 is FQNEAQ in the germline V gene. With 2 bases removed from V and 0 bases from J, the gap between germline ends came to 11 bases. The CDR3 here is CASSLTGGSSGNTIYF. The CDR3 DNA is TGTGCCAGCAGCTTAACGGGCGGGAGCTCTGGAAACACCATATATTTT.

The chain links TRBV3-1 (or the pseudogene TRBV3-2) to TRBJ2-7, with 7 bases lining up with TRBD1. Germline assignment: CDR1 LGHDT and CDR2 YNNKEL (reference sequence). V gave up 0 bases and J gave up 2 bases; unmatched junction bases: 7. The CDR3 has 16 residues. CDR3 sequence (DNA): TGTGCCAGCAGCCAAGATCAAGGGGGCCCCACCTACGAGCAGTACTTC. Its protein is CASSQDQGGPTYEQYF.

This sequence joins TRBV6-1 and TRBJ1-2, with TRBD1 as a possible D gene (5 bases). The germline V and J ends were trimmed by 2 bases and 5 bases, with 9 bases remaining between them. CDR3 length: 13 residues. Germline CDR1 and CDR2: MNHNS and SASEGT. DNA of the CDR3: TGTGCCAGCAGTGAAAGGGGTTGGTATGGCTACACCTTC. Amino acids: CASSERGWYGYTF.

J is TRBJ2-2 and V is TRBV6-6; weak D call: TRBD1 (5 bases). Germline assignment: CDR1 MNHNY and CDR2 SVGAGI (reference sequence). The CDR3 contains 15 residues. V lost 5 bases, J lost 3 bases, and 13 bases lay in between. The chain's CDR3 is CASSHLQADTGELFF. The CDR3 DNA sequence: TGTGCCAGCAGTCACCTACAGGCGGACACCGGGGAGCTGTTTTTT.

J is TRBJ2-2 and V is TRBV25-1, with TRBD2 as a possible D gene (6 bases). From germline, CDR1 is MGHDK and CDR2 SYGVNS. Trimming took off 3 bases at V and 0 bases at J, with 8 bases between the two ends. CDR3 size: 15 residues. CDR3 bases: TGTGCCAGCAGTGAGCGGGGAACGAACACCGGGGAGCTGTTTTTT. This gives the protein CASSERGTNTGELFF.

In its sample, this clone was seen a few times. V gene TRBV18 combines with J gene TRBJ2-7; 7 positions agree with TRBD1. This CDR3 is built from 13 residues. Germline V lookup: CDR1 KGHSH, CDR2 LQKENI. V gave up 3 bases and J gave up 5 bases; unmatched junction bases: 4. CDR3 protein: CASSPRQGHEQYV. The DNA of the CDR3 is TGTGCCAGCTCACCCCGACAGGGCCACGAGCAGTACGTC.

This clone was seen a handful of times. V and J are TRBV5-1 and TRBJ1-5; a possible D gene is TRBD1 (6 bases). CDR3 length: 14 residues. With 1 base removed from V and 5 bases from J, the gap between germline ends came to 10 bases. Looked up from germline, CDR1 is SGHRS and CDR2 is YFSETQ. CDR3 nucleotide sequence: TGCGCCAGCAGCTTGCGGCCAGGGGATCAGCCCCAGCATTTT. This gives the protein CASSLRPGDQPQHF.

V gene TRBV2 combines with J gene TRBJ2-5; 8 bases are a match to TRBD2. This CDR3 contains 14 residues. Germline trimming cut 7 bases from V and 4 bases from J; bases unmatched to any gene: 8. Germline CDR1 is SNHLY and CDR2 is FYNNEI. The CDR3 DNA follows: TGTGCCAGCACTCTCGCGGGGGGATCAGAGACCCAGTACTTC. Its protein is CASTLAGGSETQYF.